This T cell receptor beta chain was identified in a study of OX40 agonist ivuxolimab in advanced cancers. As for the study more broadly: Ivuxolimab was an agonistic, fully human IgG2 monoclonal antibody directed against OX40 (CD134), a costimulatory receptor. Intravenous ivuxolimab was administered to patients every 2 weeks at six dose levels: 0.01, 0.1, 0.3, 1.5, 3 and 10 mg/kg. Of the approximately 54 dose-escalation patients, hepatocellular carcinoma was present in 19, melanoma in around 15, renal cell carcinoma in 9 and head and neck cancer in 9. The dose-escalation cohort was almost 85% male with a mean age of about 60 years, ranging from roughly 23 to 90. Prior anti-PD-1, anti-PD-L1 or anti-CTLA-4 therapy was permitted, and 40% to 50% of dose-escalation patients had received checkpoint inhibitors. Partial responses occurred in three dose-escalation patients, of whom one had hepatocellular carcinoma and two had cutaneous melanoma. The point of sequencing TCRbeta in the periphery was to test whether ivuxolimab changed TCR sequence diversity and drove clonal T-cell expansion. The monotherapy dose-escalation portion (N ≈ 50 patients) of the phase I ivuxolimab trial is reported in the paper.

As for this clone: Its antigen specificity is not known. One base away there is no much larger clone; base qualities are not given.

CDR3 length: 14 amino acids, cysteine to phenylalanine. Only the CDR3 region is kept as DNA, spanning 42 bases read in frame from base 1. Unmatched junction bases come to 6, with V trimmed by 3 bases and J by 7 bases. CDR1 and CDR2 are read off the germline V gene as MGHRA and YSYEKL. Patients with a history of autoimmune disease or receiving systemic immunosuppression were excluded from the trial. In every dose cohort, peripheral blood was drawn for TCR sequencing at baseline, cycle 4 day 1, and cycle 7 day 1. Samples came from an open-label, multicenter, first-in-human phase I dose-escalation trial of ivuxolimab. Adults with locally advanced or metastatic melanoma, renal cell carcinoma, hepatocellular carcinoma or head and neck squamous cell carcinoma were enrolled in the trial. CD4+ and CD8+ T cells were sorted separately from peripheral blood before TCR sequencing. Genomic DNA was extracted from sorted cells for sequencing of the TCRbeta CDR3 region. TCRbeta CDR3 regions were sequenced using the immunoSEQ Assay. The table was pulled from immuneACCESS by TCRdb, which kept in-frame rearrangements only. Such tables lose some clones; where checked, under half of the loss comes from unresolved V genes, and the rest has no known cause. For this sample the table gives 77,000 or so clones, of which about 89% were detected only once. The ten largest clones add up to approximately 0.66% of the sample.

Results and caveats for the whole study, not just this receptor: At doses of 0.1 to 3.0 mg/kg, clonal expansion of both CD4+ and CD8+ blood T cells was observed from baseline to week 6. After ivuxolimab, CD8+ T cells had more expanded clones than CD4+ T cells on average. Which antigens the clonally expanded peripheral T cells were specific for was not determined. Low levels of normalized T-cell clonal expansion were also shown by some nonresponding patients. In the 0.1-3.0 mg/kg groups, partial responders were among the patients with the lowest normalized peripheral clonal expansion, particularly in CD8+ T cells.

Sequencing was performed on CD4+ or CD8+ T cells sorted from blood, taken in a trial of the OX40 agonist ivuxolimab. This clonotype originated in an adult with an advanced solid tumor such as melanoma, head and neck, liver or kidney cancer. The rearranged segments are TRBV4-1 and TRBJ2-5, and TRBD2 matches 9 of the central bases. The nucleotide sequence is given as TGCGCCAGCAGCCACCCAGCGGGAGGTGGGACCCAGTACTTC. Protein translation: CASSHPAGGGTQYF.